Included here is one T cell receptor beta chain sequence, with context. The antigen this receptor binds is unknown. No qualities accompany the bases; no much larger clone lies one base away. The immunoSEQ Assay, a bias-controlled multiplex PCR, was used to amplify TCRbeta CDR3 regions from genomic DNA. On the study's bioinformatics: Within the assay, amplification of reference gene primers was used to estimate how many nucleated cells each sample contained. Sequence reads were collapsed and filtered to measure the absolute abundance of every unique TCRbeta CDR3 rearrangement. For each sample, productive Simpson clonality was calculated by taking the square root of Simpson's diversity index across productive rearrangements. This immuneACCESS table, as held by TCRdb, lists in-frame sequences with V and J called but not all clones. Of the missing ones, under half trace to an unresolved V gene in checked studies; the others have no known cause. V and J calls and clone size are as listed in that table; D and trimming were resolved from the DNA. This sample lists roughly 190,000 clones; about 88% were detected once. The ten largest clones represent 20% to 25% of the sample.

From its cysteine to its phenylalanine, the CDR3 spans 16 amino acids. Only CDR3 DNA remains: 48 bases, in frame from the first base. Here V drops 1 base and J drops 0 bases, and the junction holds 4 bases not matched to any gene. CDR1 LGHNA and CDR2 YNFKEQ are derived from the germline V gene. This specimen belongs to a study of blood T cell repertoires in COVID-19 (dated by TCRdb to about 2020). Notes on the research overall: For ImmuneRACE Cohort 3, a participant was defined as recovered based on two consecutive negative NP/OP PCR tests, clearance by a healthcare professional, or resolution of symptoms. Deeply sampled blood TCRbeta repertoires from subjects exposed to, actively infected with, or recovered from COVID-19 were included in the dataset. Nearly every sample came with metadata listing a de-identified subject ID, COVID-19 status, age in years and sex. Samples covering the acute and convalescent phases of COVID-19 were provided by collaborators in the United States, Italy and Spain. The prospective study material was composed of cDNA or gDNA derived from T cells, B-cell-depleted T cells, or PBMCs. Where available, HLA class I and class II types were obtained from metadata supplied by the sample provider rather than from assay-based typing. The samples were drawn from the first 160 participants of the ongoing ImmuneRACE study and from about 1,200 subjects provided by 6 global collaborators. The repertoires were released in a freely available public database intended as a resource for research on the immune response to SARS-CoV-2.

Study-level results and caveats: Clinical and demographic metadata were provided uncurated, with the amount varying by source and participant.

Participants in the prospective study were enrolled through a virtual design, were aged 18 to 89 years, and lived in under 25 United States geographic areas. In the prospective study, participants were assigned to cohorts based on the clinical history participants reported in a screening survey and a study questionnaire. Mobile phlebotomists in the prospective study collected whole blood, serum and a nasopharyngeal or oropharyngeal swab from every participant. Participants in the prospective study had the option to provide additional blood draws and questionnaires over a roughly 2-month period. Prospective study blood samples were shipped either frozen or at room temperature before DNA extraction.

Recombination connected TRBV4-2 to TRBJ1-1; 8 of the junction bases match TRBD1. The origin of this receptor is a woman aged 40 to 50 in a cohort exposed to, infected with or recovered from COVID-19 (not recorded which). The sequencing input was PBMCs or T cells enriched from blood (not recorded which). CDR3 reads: CASSQVDRGLNTEAFF. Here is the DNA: TGTGCCAGCAGCCAAGTAGACAGGGGCTTGAACACTGAAGCTTTCTTT.